This paragraph reports one T cell receptor (beta chain). Antigen specificity is unknown. The CDR3 sequence is 15 residues long. The germline CDR1 and CDR2 sequences are MDHEN and SYDVKM. V shed 3 bases and J shed 2 bases, with 12 bases lying between them. As to treatment: treatment-naive control, cytoreductive nephrectomy. Clear cell pathology was present in this patient's renal cell carcinoma. Measured with immunoSEQ multiplex PCR; TCRdb has only the in-frame clones, and not every one. In the table there are roughly 14,000 clones, 62% of which are singletons. This sample was included in a study of radiation and T cells in renal cell carcinoma. Overall study findings and caveats: Compared with controls, irradiated tumors had more, larger dominant CDR3 motifs. Irradiated tumors had higher TCR clonality than control tumors.

This clonotype was sampled from a man aged 60 to 69 with renal cell carcinoma. This specimen consisted of tumor tissue, obtained from a patient whose treatment was nephrectomy without radiotherapy. The chain employs TRBV28 and TRBJ2-3; no clear D. The CDR3 loop reads CASSLIWGTTDTQYF. CDR3 in DNA: TGTGCCAGCAGTTTGATATGGGGAACCACAGATACGCAGTATTTT. The complete variable domain, with remaining parts taken from reference TRBV28 and TRBJ2-3, reads DVKVTQSSRYLVKRTGEKVFLECVQDMDHENMFWYRQDPGLGLRLIYFSYDVKMKEKGDIPEGYSVSREKKERFSLILESASTNQTSMYLCASSLIWGTTDTQYFGPGTRLTVL.